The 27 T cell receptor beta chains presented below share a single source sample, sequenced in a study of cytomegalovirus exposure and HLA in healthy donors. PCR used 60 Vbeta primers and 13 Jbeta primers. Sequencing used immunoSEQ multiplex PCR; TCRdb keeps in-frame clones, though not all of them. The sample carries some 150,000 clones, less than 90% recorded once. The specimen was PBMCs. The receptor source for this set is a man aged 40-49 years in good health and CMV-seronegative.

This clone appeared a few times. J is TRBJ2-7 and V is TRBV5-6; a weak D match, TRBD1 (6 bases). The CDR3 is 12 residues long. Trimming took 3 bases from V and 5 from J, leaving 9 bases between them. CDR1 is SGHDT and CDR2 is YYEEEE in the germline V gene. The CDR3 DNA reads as TGTGCCAGCAGCTATGGGACAAACGAGCAGTACTTC. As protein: CASSYGTNEQYF.

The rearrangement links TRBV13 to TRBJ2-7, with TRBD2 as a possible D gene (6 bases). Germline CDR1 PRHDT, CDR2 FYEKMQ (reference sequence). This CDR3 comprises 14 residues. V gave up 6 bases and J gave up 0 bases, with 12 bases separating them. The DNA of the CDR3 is TGTGCCAGCAGTGCGAGACTAGACTCCTACGAGCAGTACTTC. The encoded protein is CASSARLDSYEQYF.

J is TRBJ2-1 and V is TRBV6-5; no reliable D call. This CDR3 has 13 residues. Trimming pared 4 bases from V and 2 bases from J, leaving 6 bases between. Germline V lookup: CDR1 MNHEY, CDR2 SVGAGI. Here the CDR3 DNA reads TGTGCCAGCAGTTCGTCCCCCTACAATGAGCAGTTCTTC. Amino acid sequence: CASSSSPYNEQFF.

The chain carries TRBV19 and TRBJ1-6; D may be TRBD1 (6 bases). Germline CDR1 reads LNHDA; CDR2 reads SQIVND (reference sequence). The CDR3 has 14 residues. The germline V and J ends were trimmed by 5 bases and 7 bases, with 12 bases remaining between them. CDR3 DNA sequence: TGTGCCAGTAGTCCGCGGACAGAAAATTCACCCCTCCACTTT. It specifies CASSPRTENSPLHF.

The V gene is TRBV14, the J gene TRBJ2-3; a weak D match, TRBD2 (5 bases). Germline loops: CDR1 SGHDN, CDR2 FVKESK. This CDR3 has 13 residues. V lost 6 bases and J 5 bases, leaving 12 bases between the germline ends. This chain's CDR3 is CASSPGSGDTQYF. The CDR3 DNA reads TGTGCCAGCAGTCCGGGATCTGGAGATACGCAGTATTTT.

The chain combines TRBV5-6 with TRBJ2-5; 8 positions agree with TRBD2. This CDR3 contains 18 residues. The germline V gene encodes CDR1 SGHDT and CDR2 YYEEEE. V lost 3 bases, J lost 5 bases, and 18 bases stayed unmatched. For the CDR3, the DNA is TGTGCCAGCAGCTCCCTCGGCGGGAGGCTCTTTAGCGCGGAGACCCAGTACTTC. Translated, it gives CASSSLGGRLFSAETQYF.

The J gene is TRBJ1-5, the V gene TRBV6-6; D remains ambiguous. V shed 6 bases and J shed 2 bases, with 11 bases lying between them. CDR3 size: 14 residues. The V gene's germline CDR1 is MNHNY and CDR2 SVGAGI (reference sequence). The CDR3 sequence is CASSPLAGNQPQHF. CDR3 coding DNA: TGTGCCAGCAGCCCACTTGCGGGCAATCAGCCCCAGCATTTT.

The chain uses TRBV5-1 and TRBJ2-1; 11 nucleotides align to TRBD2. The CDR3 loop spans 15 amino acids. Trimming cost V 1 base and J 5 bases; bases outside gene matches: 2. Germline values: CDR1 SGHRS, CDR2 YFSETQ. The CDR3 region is CASSLLAGGHNEQFF. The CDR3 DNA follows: TGCGCCAGCAGCTTGTTAGCGGGAGGGCACAATGAGCAGTTCTTC.

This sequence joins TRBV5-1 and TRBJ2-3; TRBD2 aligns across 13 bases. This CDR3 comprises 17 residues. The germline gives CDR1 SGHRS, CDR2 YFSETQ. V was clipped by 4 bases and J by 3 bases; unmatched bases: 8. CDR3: CASSLTGLAGVTDTQYF. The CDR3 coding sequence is TGCGCCAGCAGCCTGACAGGACTAGCGGGAGTTACAGATACGCAGTATTTT.

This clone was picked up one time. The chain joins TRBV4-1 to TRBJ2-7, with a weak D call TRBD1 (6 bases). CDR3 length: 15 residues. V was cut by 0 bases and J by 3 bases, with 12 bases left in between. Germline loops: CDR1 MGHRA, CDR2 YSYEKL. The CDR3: CASSQDRQGLYEQYF. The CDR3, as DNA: TGCGCCAGCAGCCAAGATAGGCAGGGGCTCTACGAGCAGTACTTC.

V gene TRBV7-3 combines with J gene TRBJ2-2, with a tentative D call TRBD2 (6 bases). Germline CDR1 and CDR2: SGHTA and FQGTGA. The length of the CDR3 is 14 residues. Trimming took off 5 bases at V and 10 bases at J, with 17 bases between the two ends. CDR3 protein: CASSPDPGDEELFF. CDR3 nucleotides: TGTGCCAGCAGCCCGGATCCGGGGGACGAGGAGCTGTTTTTT.

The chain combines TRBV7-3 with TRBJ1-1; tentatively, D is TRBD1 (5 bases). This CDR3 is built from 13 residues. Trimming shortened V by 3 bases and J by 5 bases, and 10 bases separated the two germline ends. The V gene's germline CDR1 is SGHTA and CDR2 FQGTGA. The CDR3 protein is CASSFQEGTEAFF. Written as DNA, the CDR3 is TGTGCCAGCAGCTTCCAGGAGGGGACTGAAGCTTTCTTT. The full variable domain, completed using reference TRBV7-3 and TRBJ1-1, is GAGVSQTPSNKVTEKGKYVELRCDPISGHTALYWYRQSLGQGPEFLIYFQGTGAADDSGLPNDRFFAVRPEGSVSTLKIQRTERGDSAVYLCASSFQEGTEAFFGQGTRLTVV.

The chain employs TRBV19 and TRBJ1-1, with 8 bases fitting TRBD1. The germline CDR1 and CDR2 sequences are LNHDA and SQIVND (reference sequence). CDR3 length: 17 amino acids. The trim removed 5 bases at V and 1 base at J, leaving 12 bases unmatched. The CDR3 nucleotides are TGTGCCAGTAGTCCCACCGGGACAGGAGTCCCGAACACTGAAGCTTTCTTT. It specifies CASSPTGTGVPNTEAFF.

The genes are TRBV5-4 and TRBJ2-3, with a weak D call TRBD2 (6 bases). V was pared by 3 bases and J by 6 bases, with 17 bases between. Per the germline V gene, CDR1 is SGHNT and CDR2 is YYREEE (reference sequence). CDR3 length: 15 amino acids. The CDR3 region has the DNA TGTGCCAGCAGCTCCAACTCGGGAGAGGCGGATACGCAGTATTTT. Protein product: CASSSNSGEADTQYF.

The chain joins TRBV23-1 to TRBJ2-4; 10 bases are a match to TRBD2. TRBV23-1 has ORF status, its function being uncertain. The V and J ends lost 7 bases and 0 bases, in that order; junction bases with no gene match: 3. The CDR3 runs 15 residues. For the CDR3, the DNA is TGCGCCAGCACAGCGGGAGGGCTAGCCAAAAACATTCAGTACTTC. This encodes CASTAGGLAKNIQYF.

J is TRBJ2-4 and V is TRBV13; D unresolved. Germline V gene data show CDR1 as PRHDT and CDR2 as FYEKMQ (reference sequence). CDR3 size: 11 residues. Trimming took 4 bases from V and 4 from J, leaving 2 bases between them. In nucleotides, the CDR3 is TGTGCCAGCAGCTCGAAAAACATTCAGTACTTC. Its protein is CASSSKNIQYF.

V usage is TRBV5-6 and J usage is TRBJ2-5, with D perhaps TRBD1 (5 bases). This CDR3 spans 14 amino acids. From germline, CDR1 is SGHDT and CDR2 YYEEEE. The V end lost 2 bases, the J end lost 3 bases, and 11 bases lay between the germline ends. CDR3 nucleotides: TGTGCCAGCAGCTTAGTAGACAGCGAAGAGACCCAGTACTTC. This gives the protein CASSLVDSEETQYF.

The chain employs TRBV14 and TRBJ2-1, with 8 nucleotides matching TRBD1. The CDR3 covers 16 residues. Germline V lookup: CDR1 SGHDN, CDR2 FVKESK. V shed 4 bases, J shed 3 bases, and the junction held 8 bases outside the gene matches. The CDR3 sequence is CASSRGTGNIYNEQFF. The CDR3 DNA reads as TGTGCCAGCAGCCGAGGGACAGGAAACATCTACAATGAGCAGTTCTTC. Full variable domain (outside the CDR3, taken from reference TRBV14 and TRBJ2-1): EAGVTQFPSHSVIEKGQTVTLRCDPISGHDNLYWYRRVMGKEIKFLLHFVKESKQDESGMPNNRFLAERTGGTYSTLKVQPAELEDSGVYFCASSRGTGNIYNEQFFGPGTRLTVL.

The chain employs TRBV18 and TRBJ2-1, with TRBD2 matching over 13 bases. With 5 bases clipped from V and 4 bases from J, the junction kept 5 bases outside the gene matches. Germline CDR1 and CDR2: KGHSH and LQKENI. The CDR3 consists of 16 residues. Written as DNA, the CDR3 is TGTGCCAGCTCAGCCAGACTAGCGGGGGGTTACAATGAGCAGTTCTTC. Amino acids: CASSARLAGGYNEQFF.

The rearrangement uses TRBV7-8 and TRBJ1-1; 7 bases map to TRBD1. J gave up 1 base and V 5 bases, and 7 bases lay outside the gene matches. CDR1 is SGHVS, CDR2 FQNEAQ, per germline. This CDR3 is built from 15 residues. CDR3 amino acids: CASSNDRDRNTEAFF. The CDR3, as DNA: TGTGCCAGCAGCAATGACCGGGACAGGAACACTGAAGCTTTCTTT.

In DNA form, the CDR3 reads TGTGCCAGCAGTCGGGACTTACAAGAGACCCAGTACTTC. Protein sequence: CASSRDLQETQYF. J is TRBJ2-5 and V is TRBV6-4; TRBD2 is a possible D gene (6 bases). Trimming took 5 bases from V and 2 from J, leaving 9 bases between them. The CDR3 contains 13 residues. The V gene's germline CDR1 is MRHNA and CDR2 SNTAGT.

CDR3 residues: CASSQDAVLGTDTQYF. The DNA of the CDR3 is TGCGCCAGCAGCCAAGATGCGGTCCTCGGCACAGATACGCAGTATTTT. The chain recombines TRBV4-1 with TRBJ2-3; no clear D. V lost 0 bases and J lost 1, with 11 bases in between. Germline values: CDR1 MGHRA, CDR2 YSYEKL. The CDR3 totals 16 residues.

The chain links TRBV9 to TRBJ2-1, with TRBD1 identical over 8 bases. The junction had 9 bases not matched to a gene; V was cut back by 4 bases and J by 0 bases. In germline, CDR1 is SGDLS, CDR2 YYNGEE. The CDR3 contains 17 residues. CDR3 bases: TGTGCCAGCAGCTCCACACAGGGACAGGACTCCTACAATGAGCAGTTCTTC. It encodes CASSSTQGQDSYNEQFF.

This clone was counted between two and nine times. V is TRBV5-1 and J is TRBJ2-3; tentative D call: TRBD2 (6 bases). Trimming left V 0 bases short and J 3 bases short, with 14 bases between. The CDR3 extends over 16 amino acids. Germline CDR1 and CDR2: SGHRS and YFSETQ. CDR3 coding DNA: TGCGCCAGCAGCTTGGCCGGGACTGGGATAACAGATACGCAGTATTTT. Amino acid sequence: CASSLAGTGITDTQYF. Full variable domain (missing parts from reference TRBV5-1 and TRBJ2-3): KAGVTQTPRYLIKTRGQQVTLSCSPISGHRSVSWYQQTPGQGLQFLFEYFSETQRNKGNFPGRFSGRQFSNSRSEMNVSTLELGDSALYLCASSLAGTGITDTQYFGPGTRLTVL.

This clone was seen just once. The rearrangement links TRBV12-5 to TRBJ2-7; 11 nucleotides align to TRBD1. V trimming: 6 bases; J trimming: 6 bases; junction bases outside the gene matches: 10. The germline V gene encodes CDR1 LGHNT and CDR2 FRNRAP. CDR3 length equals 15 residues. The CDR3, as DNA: TGTGCTAGTGGGCCGACGGACAGGGGGCTATTCGAGCAGTACTTC. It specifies CASGPTDRGLFEQYF.

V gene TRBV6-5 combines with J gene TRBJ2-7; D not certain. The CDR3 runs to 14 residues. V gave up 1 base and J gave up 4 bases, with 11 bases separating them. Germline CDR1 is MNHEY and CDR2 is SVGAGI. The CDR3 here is CASSYYAGSYEQYF. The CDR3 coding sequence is TGTGCCAGCAGTTACTACGCAGGTTCGTACGAGCAGTACTTC.

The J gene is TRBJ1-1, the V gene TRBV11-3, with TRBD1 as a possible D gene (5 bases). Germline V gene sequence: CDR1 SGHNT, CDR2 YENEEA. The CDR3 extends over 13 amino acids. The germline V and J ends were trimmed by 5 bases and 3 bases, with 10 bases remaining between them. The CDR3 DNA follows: TGTGCCAGCAGCCGTACGGGGGACACTGAAGCTTTCTTT. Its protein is CASSRTGDTEAFF.